This TCR beta chain was recovered during a study of CD8 T cells in Susac syndrome. RNA was extracted with the RNeasy kit, and a quantity of roughly 0.5 to 1 ug was reverse transcribed using random hexamers. TCRdb passed the immunoSEQ multiplex PCR reads through MiXCR, listing each CDR3 protein once. The sample holds 100,000 to 150,000 distinct CDR3 sequences, around 94% seen once. CDR3 length equals 14 residues. Trimming at V came to 10 bases and at J to 5 bases, leaving 11 bases not matched to a gene. CDR1 and CDR2 (germline): SEHNR, FQNEAQ (reference sequence). The sequence derives from a human donor with Susac syndrome. The specimen sequenced was CD8+ T cells from PBMCs. This chain uses TRBV7-9 with TRBJ1-2; 9 bases are shared with TRBD1. CDR3 sequence reads: CATRPGTGHYGYTF. CDR3 nucleotides: TGTGCCACCCGACCCGGGACAGGGCATTATGGCTACACCTTC.